This TCR beta chain originates from a study of beta chain features in type 1 diabetes. Blood was collected once per donor into heparin, averaging around 0.11 L. This clone was detected a few times. Its target is unknown. Findings and limits, study-wide: Researchers report that Type 1 diabetes patients had moderately but significantly shorter TCRB CDR3s across all four CD4+ subsets.

This CDR3 comprises 13 residues. The germline CDR1 and CDR2 sequences are MNHEY and SVGAGI. Trimming took off 10 bases at V and 2 bases at J, with 12 bases between the two ends. Reverse transcribing all isolated RNA meant expressed TCRB transcripts were sequenced. The average output of naive, central memory and regulatory T cell samples was around 3.5 million reads. TCRdb's copy holds only in-frame clones and misses some; the assay was immunoSEQ multiplex PCR. This sample has 450,000 or so clones; approximately 10% occur once, and the top ten carry more than 0.045%. The sequence came from a woman in her late teens or twenties in good health. The sequencing input was naive CD4+ T cells from blood. The chain couples TRBV6-5 to TRBJ1-3, with a possible D match to TRBD1 (6 bases). CDR3 DNA: TGTGCCACCTACCGGACAGCTGGAAACACCATATATTTT. Its protein is CATYRTAGNTIYF.